Following are 24 T cell receptor beta chains from one sample sequenced in a study of blood T cells in healthy people across ages. A sample-barcoded 5' primer and a J-beta primer mix were used in a second PCR of roughly 7 to 12 cycles. Via MiXCR, TCRdb re-called the 5' RACE reads, giving one row per CDR3 protein. The table lists hundreds of thousands of distinct CDR3 sequences, roughly 60% of them singletons. Sequencing used blood. The receptors stem from a man aged 30 to 39 in good health.

The chain links TRBV7-9 to TRBJ1-2, with a possible D match to TRBD1 (5 bases). CDR1 is SEHNR and CDR2 is FQNEAQ in the germline V gene (reference sequence). The CDR3 runs 13 residues. The V end lost 5 bases, the J end lost 6 bases, and 13 bases lay between the germline ends. CDR3 coding DNA: TGTGCCAGCAGCGTAGAGGCGGGGGATGGCTACACCTTC. This gives the protein CASSVEAGDGYTF.

The V gene is TRBV6-2 or TRBV6-3, the J gene TRBJ1-4; D is uncertain. Germline loops: CDR1 MNHEY, CDR2 SVGEGT. Trimming took 11 bases from V and 5 from J, leaving 15 bases between them. CDR3 size: 13 residues. This CDR3 reads CAGLQKSNEKLFF. The CDR3 DNA reads as TGTGCCGGCCTCCAGAAGTCAAATGAAAAACTGTTTTTT.

About this clonotype: Compared with germline, one end of the junction differs, possibly owing to a read error. The V gene is TRBV15, the J gene TRBJ1-5; no clear D gene. The CDR3 spans 14 residues. Germline loops: CDR1 LNHNV, CDR2 YYDKDF (reference sequence). This chain's CDR3 is CATSRDLSNQPRHF. CDR3 coding DNA: TGTGCCACCAGCAGAGATTTGAGCAATCAGCCCCGGCATTTT. The complete variable domain, with remaining parts taken from reference TRBV15 and TRBJ1-5, reads DAMVIQNPRYQVTQFGKPVTLSCSQTLNHNVMYWYQQKSSQAPKLLFHYYDKDFNNEADTPDNFQSRRPNTSFCFLDIRSPGLGDTAMYLCATSRDLSNQPRHFGDGTRLSIL.

The V and J genes are TRBV4-2 and TRBJ1-6; D may be TRBD1 (6 bases). Germline loops: CDR1 LGHNA, CDR2 YNFKEQ. The CDR3 length is 14 residues. V lost 8 bases and J lost 5, with 13 bases in between. In DNA form, the CDR3 reads TGTGCCAGCCGAATGGACAGTAATAATTCACCCCTCCACTTT. Amino acid sequence: CASRMDSNNSPLHF.

This clonotype was seen ten or more times. V usage is TRBV10-3 and J usage is TRBJ2-1; 7 bases fit TRBD1. The CDR3 totals 13 residues. Germline trimming cut 6 bases from V and 5 bases from J; bases unmatched to any gene: 4. Germline assignment: CDR1 ENHRY and CDR2 SYGVKD. CDR3 residues: CAIRTGQHNEQFF. The CDR3 bases are TGTGCCATCAGGACGGGACAGCACAATGAGCAGTTCTTC.

The chain has TRBV14 and TRBJ1-1; the D gene is possibly TRBD1 (5 bases). Germline V gene sequence: CDR1 SGHDN, CDR2 FVKESK. The CDR3 runs to 14 residues. Trimming shortened V by 3 bases and J by 2 bases, and 10 bases separated the two germline ends. CDR3 in amino acids: CASSQTRDNTEAFF. In DNA, the CDR3 is TGTGCCAGCAGCCAGACCAGGGATAACACTGAAGCTTTCTTT.

The chain is built from TRBV6-2 or TRBV6-3 and TRBJ2-4; D not certain. The last part of the DNA fits TRBJ2-7 better; the J call may be wrong. Germline loops: CDR1 MNHEY, CDR2 SVGEGT. The CDR3 runs to 14 residues. In DNA, the CDR3 is TGTGCCAGCAGTTACGACACGCTTTTCTACGAGCAGTACTTC. Protein sequence: CASSYDTLFYEQYF.

This clonotype showed up just a few times. The rearrangement links TRBV15 to TRBJ2-4; 9 nucleotides align to TRBD2. The germline V gene encodes CDR1 LNHNV and CDR2 YYDKDF (reference sequence). Germline trimming cut 7 bases from V and 8 bases from J; bases unmatched to any gene: 12. The CDR3 sequence is 15 residues long. The CDR3 here is CATTAGGVDGYIQYF. CDR3 nucleotide sequence: TGTGCCACCACTGCGGGAGGGGTCGATGGTTACATTCAGTACTTC.

This chain uses TRBV10-3 with TRBJ2-3; 8 bases match TRBD2. Germline V CDR1 and CDR2: ENHRY, SYGVKD. This CDR3 is built from 13 residues. Germline trimming cut 10 bases from V and 6 bases from J; bases unmatched to any gene: 9. The CDR3 nucleotides read TGTGCCACCCAAGCGGGGGCTTATGATACGCAGTATTTT. Translated, it gives CATQAGAYDTQYF.

V is TRBV2 and J is TRBJ2-7, with D tentatively TRBD1 (5 bases). Between the trimmed V and J ends, which lost 0 bases and 4 bases, there was a span of 10 bases. The CDR3 is made up of 14 amino acids. CDR1 and CDR2 (germline): SNHLY, FYNNEI. The CDR3 is CASSEAPTVYEQYF. Here the CDR3 DNA reads TGTGCCAGCAGTGAAGCGCCGACAGTTTACGAGCAGTACTTC.

The V gene is TRBV30, the J gene TRBJ2-1; 7 bases map to TRBD2. Trimming cost V 5 bases and J 5 bases; bases outside gene matches: 6. Germline V gene data show CDR1 as GTSNPN and CDR2 as SVGIG (reference sequence). This CDR3 has 13 residues. The CDR3 nucleotides read TGTGCCTGGGGGGGGGTATTCCACAATGAGCAGTTCTTC. This sequence encodes CAWGGVFHNEQFF.

The chain links TRBV28 to TRBJ2-7; D uncertain. The end of the DNA is better explained by TRBJ2-5, so the J call may be wrong. The germline V gene has CDR1 MDHEN and CDR2 SYDVKM. This CDR3 contains 15 residues. CDR3 sequence: CASSSSLGRRETQYF. CDR3 nucleotide sequence: TGTGCCAGCAGTTCCAGCCTCGGACGGAGAGAGACCCAGTACTTC.

Regarding this clonotype: A read error may account for a junction end that differs from germline. The chain combines TRBV12-3 or TRBV12-4 with TRBJ2-7; D gene unclear. The CDR3 covers 13 residues. The CDR3 sequence: CASSFGGTYEQNF. CDR3 nucleotides: TGTGCCAGCAGTTTTGGCGGTACCTACGAGCAGAACTTC.

The chain employs TRBV29-1 and TRBJ2-1; 9 nucleotides agree with TRBD2. The J segment lost 15 bases and the V segment lost 1 base, leaving 4 bases of the junction unmatched. CDR1 is SQVTM and CDR2 is ANQGSEA in the germline V gene. This CDR3 has 11 amino acids. CDR3 DNA: TGCAGCGTTGAAGGAGGCGGGGGGGGGTTCTTC. Translating it yields CSVEGGGGGFF.

This clonotype was seen a handful of times. The chain has TRBV12-3 or TRBV12-4 and TRBJ1-6; D ambiguous. The CDR3 sequence is 15 residues long. Trimming left V 8 bases short and J 0 bases short, with 11 bases between. The CDR3: CASAAASSYNSPLHF. The CDR3 bases are TGTGCCAGCGCGGCAGCTAGCTCCTATAATTCACCCCTCCACTTT.

This rearrangement joins TRBV4-2 to TRBJ2-3, with D tentatively TRBD2 (5 bases). Germline CDR1 and CDR2: LGHNA and YNFKEQ. V was shortened by 0 bases and J by 6 bases, with 10 bases between the two germline ends. This CDR3 region has 14 residues. CDR3 residues: CASSQERDWDTQYF. DNA for the CDR3: TGTGCCAGCAGCCAAGAGAGGGATTGGGATACGCAGTATTTT.

Note on this clonotype: Being one base from a much bigger clone, this may be a read error. The chain carries TRBV12-3 or TRBV12-4 and TRBJ2-3, with no clear D. CDR3 length: 14 residues. The V end lost 5 bases, the J end lost 1 base, and 10 bases lay between the germline ends. CDR3 DNA: TGTGCCAGCAGTCATAGTCGAGGCACAGATACGCAGTATTTT. It specifies CASSHSRGTDTQYF.

The rearrangement links TRBV6-5 to TRBJ2-1, with no clear D. There are 12 residues in the CDR3. Trimming took 0 bases from V and 10 from J, leaving 7 bases between them. CDR1 MNHEY and CDR2 SVGAGI come from the germline V gene. The CDR3 DNA follows: TGTGCCAGCAGTTACTCGACCCAAGAGCAGTTCTTC. Translated: CASSYSTQEQFF.

This clonotype has more than one count but fewer than ten. V and J are TRBV27 and TRBJ2-7, with D possibly matching TRBD2 (6 bases). Germline loops: CDR1 MNHEY, CDR2 SMNVEV (reference sequence). The V end was cut by 9 bases, the J end by 5 bases, with 20 bases between. This CDR3 contains 14 residues. This chain's CDR3 is CASRSPGVQHEQYF. The DNA of the CDR3 is TGTGCCAGTCGGAGTCCGGGAGTTCAACACGAGCAGTACTTC.

This clonotype is a singleton in its sample. The chain joins TRBV27 to TRBJ2-1, with D unresolved. Per germline, CDR1 MNHEY and CDR2 SMNVEV (reference sequence). V dropped 0 bases and J dropped 7 bases, with 7 bases sitting between them. This CDR3 is 13 amino acids long. In nucleotides, the CDR3 is TGTGCCAGCAGTTTATCCCGGGCAAATGAGCAGTTCTTC. This sequence encodes CASSLSRANEQFF.

This clonotype appeared a few times. The rearrangement joins TRBV25-1 to TRBJ2-7, with 7 bases matching TRBD1. The CDR3 has 12 residues. In germline, CDR1 is MGHDK, CDR2 SYGVNS. V lost 1 base and J lost 12; bases outside the gene matches: 6. The CDR3 loop is CASSESGGRRYF. CDR3 DNA: TGTGCCAGCAGTGAATCAGGGGGTCGGAGGTACTTC.

The chain couples TRBV7-3 to TRBJ2-3; TRBD1 matches 9 bases. Germline CDR1 is SGHTA and CDR2 is FQGTGA. V shed 5 bases, J shed 3 bases, and the junction held 3 bases outside the gene matches. This CDR3 has 14 amino acids. In nucleotides, the CDR3 is TGTGCCAGCAGCCAACAGGGGGCAACAGATACGCAGTATTTT. This codes for CASSQQGATDTQYF.

In regard to this clonotype: Compared with germline, one end of the junction differs, possibly owing to a read error. The V call is TRBV7-3, the J call TRBJ2-3; maybe TRBD1 (6 bases). This CDR3 has 16 amino acids. Germline CDR1 is SGHTA and CDR2 is FQGTGA. CDR3 residues: CASSLQESRGTGTQYF. In nucleotides, the CDR3 is TGTGCCAGCAGCTTGCAGGAATCCAGGGGCACAGGTACGCAGTATTTT.

About this clonotype itself: The junction and the germline gene differ at one end; a read error may be behind it. J is TRBJ2-1 and V is TRBV7-2; 11 nucleotides line up with TRBD2. In germline, CDR1 is SGHTA, CDR2 FQGNSA. CDR3 length: 15 amino acids. CDR3 sequence reads: CASGLGLAAYNEQFF. The CDR3 coding sequence is TGTGCCAGCGGCTTGGGACTAGCGGCATACAATGAGCAGTTCTTC.